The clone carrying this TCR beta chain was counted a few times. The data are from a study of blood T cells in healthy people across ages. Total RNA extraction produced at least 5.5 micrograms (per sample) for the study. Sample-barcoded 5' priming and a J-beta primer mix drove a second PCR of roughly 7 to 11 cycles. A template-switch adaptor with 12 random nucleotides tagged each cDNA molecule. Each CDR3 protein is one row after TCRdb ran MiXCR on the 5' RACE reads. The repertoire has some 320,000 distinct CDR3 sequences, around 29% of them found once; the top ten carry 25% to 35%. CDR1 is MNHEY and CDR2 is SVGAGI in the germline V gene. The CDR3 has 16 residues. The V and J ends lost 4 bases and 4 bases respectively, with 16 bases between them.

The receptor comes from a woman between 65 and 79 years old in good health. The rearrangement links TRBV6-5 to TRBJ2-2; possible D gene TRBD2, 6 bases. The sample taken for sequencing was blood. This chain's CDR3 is CASSSLGGVGTGELFF. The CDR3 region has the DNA TGTGCCAGCAGTTCATTGGGGGGAGTGGGCACCGGGGAGCTGTTTTTT.